This T cell receptor (beta chain) was sequenced during a study of blood T cell repertoires in COVID-19. Looking at the study overall: Donors in the United States, Italy and Spain gave samples during acute or convalescent COVID-19. Nucleic acid was either cDNA or gDNA, and it came from T cells, B-cell-depleted T cells, or PBMCs.

Germline V lookup: CDR1 LGHNT, CDR2 FRNRAP. The CDR3 covers 15 residues. The V end lost 7 bases, the J end lost 0 bases, and 16 bases lay between the germline ends. Those enrolled in Seattle joined during active infection and were followed longitudinally afterward. Per the original data handling: Reference gene primer amplification gave estimated nucleated cell counts. Clones were sequenced by immunoSEQ multiplex PCR, and TCRdb holds only the in-frame ones, with some missing. V, J and clone size reflect that table, while D and trimming were determined from the DNA. The sample contains some 300,000 clones, nearly 90% of which appear only once.

The sequence derives from a woman in her thirties or forties with COVID-19, enrolled during active disease. Sequencing was carried out using peripheral blood. The chain joins TRBV12-5 to TRBJ2-7; TRBD2 is a possible D gene (5 bases). The CDR3 loop is CASASTSGSSYEQYF. DNA of the CDR3: TGTGCTAGTGCCTCGACTTCGGGGAGCTCCTACGAGCAGTACTTC.